Listed here are 19 T cell receptor beta chains from one sample, sequenced in a study of OX40 agonist ivuxolimab in advanced cancers. Method: immunoSEQ multiplex PCR; TCRdb's copy keeps in-frame clones and lacks some. The sample includes some 60,000 clones, 80% to 95% seen only once; the top ten take roughly 13%. The sample here was CD4+ or CD8+ T cells sorted from blood, taken in a trial of the OX40 agonist ivuxolimab. These receptors originate from an adult with an advanced solid tumor such as melanoma, head and neck, liver or kidney cancer.

The chain has TRBV4-1 and TRBJ2-1; a possible D gene is TRBD1 (6 bases). V gave up 4 bases and J gave up 8 bases, with 24 bases separating them. This CDR3 spans 17 amino acids. Germline loops: CDR1 MGHRA, CDR2 YSYEKL. CDR3 nucleotides: TGCGCCAGCAGCCCAGCTAGCAGGGGCTCTGTCACCTATGAGCAGTTCTTC. Encoded protein: CASSPASRGSVTYEQFF.

The chain is built from TRBV11-2 and TRBJ2-7; D is unclear. There are 14 residues in the CDR3. V lost 2 bases and J 2 bases, leaving 10 bases between the germline ends. The germline V gene has CDR1 SGHAT and CDR2 FQNNGV. CDR3 protein: CASSLHLPPYEQYF. For the CDR3, the DNA is TGTGCCAGCAGCTTACACTTACCCCCCTACGAGCAGTACTTC.

This chain links TRBV1 with TRBJ2-5; the table's D gene call, TRBD2, was not cross checked with the DNA. TRBV1 is annotated as a pseudogene. This CDR3 is built from 23 residues. CDR3 residues: CTSSQDRGLSREKIGGSQETQYF. The CDR3 DNA is TGCACCAGCAGCCAAGATAGGGGACTCTCCCGGGAGAAGATCGGGGGGAGCCAAGAGACCCAGTACTTC.

About this clone itself: Its ends do not fully match the called genes, so a read error is possible. V usage is TRBV6-1 and J usage is TRBJ1-2; TRBD1 matches at 10 bases. Germline V CDR1 and CDR2: MNHNS, SASEGT. There are 16 residues in the CDR3. CDR3 loop: CASRETGGRLNYGYTF. CDR3 sequence (DNA): TGTGCCAGCCGTGAGACAGGGGGCAGGCTGAACTATGGCTACACCTTC.

The chain recombines TRBV2 with TRBJ2-1; 10 bases agree with TRBD2. This CDR3 contains 15 residues. Germline V gene lookup returns CDR1 SNHLY and CDR2 FYNNEI. V lost 6 bases, J lost 4 bases, and 6 bases stayed unmatched. For the CDR3, the DNA is TGTGCCAGCAGAGCCGGGACTAGCGTATACAATGAGCAGTTCTTC. This translates into CASRAGTSVYNEQFF.

V gene TRBV5-4 combines with J gene TRBJ2-7; D remains unclear. The germline CDR1 and CDR2 sequences are SGHNT and YYREEE (reference sequence). The CDR3 sequence is 13 residues long. Trimming took 4 bases from V and 0 from J, leaving 8 bases between them. For the CDR3, the DNA is TGTGCCAGCAGCCCCTACTTCTCCTACGAGCAGTACTTC. As protein: CASSPYFSYEQYF. The full variable domain, in which reference TRBV5-4 and TRBJ2-7 provide the parts outside the CDR3, is ETGVTQSPTHLIKTRGQQVTLRCSSQSGHNTVSWYQQALGQGPQFIFQYYREEENGRGNFPPRFSGLQFPNYSSELNVNALELDDSALYLCASSPYFSYEQYFGPGTRLTVT.

V and J are TRBV13 and TRBJ2-1; D not resolved. Germline values: CDR1 PRHDT, CDR2 FYEKMQ (reference sequence). CDR3 size: 15 residues. Trimming cost V 1 base and J 0 bases, with 7 bases left between them. As DNA, the CDR3 is TGTGCCAGCAGCTTAGAAGCTAGCTCCTACAATGAGCAGTTCTTC. Translation gives CASSLEASSYNEQFF.

This chain links TRBV4-1 with TRBJ2-4; D is perhaps TRBD1 or TRBD2 (5 bases each). Deletions cut 5 bases from V and 3 bases from J, with 17 bases between. The CDR3 covers 16 residues. CDR1 and CDR2 from the germline V gene are MGHRA and YSYEKL. CDR3: CASSDTGHGGKNIQYF. CDR3 bases: TGCGCCAGCAGCGACACAGGCCATGGGGGCAAAAACATTCAGTACTTC.

V usage is TRBV19 and J usage is TRBJ2-1, with 9 nucleotides matching TRBD2. Germline loops: CDR1 LNHDA, CDR2 SQIVND (reference sequence). CDR3 length: 17 residues. Unmatched junction bases numbered 10, after V lost 3 bases and J lost 4 bases. The CDR3 DNA sequence: TGTGCCAGTAGTATCATGGCGGGAGGGCGAGGATACAATGAGCAGTTCTTC. Its protein product is CASSIMAGGRGYNEQFF.

The genes are TRBV19 and TRBJ2-1, with D possibly matching TRBD2 (7 bases). Germline CDR1 is LNHDA and CDR2 is SQIVND (reference sequence). V was pared by 7 bases and J by 9 bases, with 16 bases between. This CDR3 contains 13 residues. The CDR3 is CASTIGGQSEQFF. CDR3 in DNA: TGTGCCAGTACCATCGGGGGGCAGTCTGAGCAGTTCTTC.

The chain has TRBV28 and TRBJ2-7; TRBD2 is a possible D gene (6 bases). Germline V gene sequence: CDR1 MDHEN, CDR2 SYDVKM. This CDR3 region has 14 residues. V was clipped by 7 bases and J by 3 bases, with 16 bases between them. The CDR3 sequence: CASTGSRKLYEQYF. The CDR3 DNA reads as TGTGCCAGCACCGGGAGCAGGAAACTCTACGAGCAGTACTTC.

This clone has a handful of counts. The chain is built from TRBV4-1 and TRBJ2-1; D could derive from TRBD1 or TRBD2 (5 bases each). The V end lost 2 bases, the J end lost 5 bases, and 13 bases lay between the germline ends. Looked up from germline, CDR1 is MGHRA and CDR2 is YSYEKL. The CDR3 contains 15 residues. CDR3 protein: CASSQTRESDNEQFF. The CDR3 DNA reads as TGCGCCAGCAGCCAAACCAGGGAGAGCGACAATGAGCAGTTCTTC.

The chain is built from TRBV14 and TRBJ2-3, with TRBD2 matching over 7 bases. Germline V lookup: CDR1 SGHDN, CDR2 FVKESK. This CDR3 has 15 residues. Losses at the gene ends were 1 base for V and 1 base for J; bases not matched to a gene: 2. The CDR3 is CASSQGAGGTDTQYF. CDR3 sequence (DNA): TGTGCCAGCAGCCAAGGGGCGGGAGGCACAGATACGCAGTATTTT.

The chain is built from TRBV13 and TRBJ2-1, with D tentatively TRBD2 (5 bases). This CDR3 spans 15 amino acids. Germline assignment: CDR1 PRHDT and CDR2 FYEKMQ (reference sequence). V lost 5 bases and J 10 bases, leaving 21 bases between the germline ends. CDR3 coding DNA: TGTGCCAGCAGCCAGCTTAGCGAATATTCGGGGGAGCAGTTCTTC. It translates to CASSQLSEYSGEQFF.

This sequence joins TRBV7-9 and TRBJ1-1; a possible D gene is TRBD1 (5 bases). Trimming took 3 bases from V and 8 from J, leaving 10 bases between them. The CDR3 contains 12 residues. Germline values: CDR1 SEHNR, CDR2 FQNEAQ (reference sequence). The CDR3 spells CASSFGASEAFF. The CDR3 region has the DNA TGTGCCAGCAGCTTTGGGGCTTCCGAAGCTTTCTTT.

The gene calls are TRBV28 and TRBJ2-4; D remains unclear. The CDR3 is 16 residues long. Germline CDR1 reads MDHEN; CDR2 reads SYDVKM. The V and J ends lost 3 bases and 0 bases respectively, with 12 bases between them. The CDR3 DNA follows: TGTGCCAGCAGTTTCGGGCAGACCATAGCCAAAAACATTCAGTACTTC. As protein: CASSFGQTIAKNIQYF.

The chain couples TRBV7-6 to TRBJ1-1; D perhaps matches TRBD1 (5 bases). CDR3 length equals 15 residues. Germline CDR1 and CDR2: SGHVS and FNYEAQ. Trimming shortened V by 4 bases and J by 0 bases, and 12 bases separated the two germline ends. CDR3 region: CASSSPGGLNTEAFF. The CDR3 DNA reads as TGTGCCAGCAGCTCCCCGGGGGGTCTGAACACTGAAGCTTTCTTT.

The chain joins TRBV13 to TRBJ2-7, with TRBD2 matching over 13 bases. This CDR3 spans 18 amino acids. Trimming removed 0 bases from V and 2 bases from J; junction bases left unmatched: 7. CDR1 is PRHDT, CDR2 FYEKMQ, per germline (reference sequence). The CDR3 loop is CASSLGLMGTSGAYEQYF. In DNA, the CDR3 is TGTGCCAGCAGCTTAGGCCTAATGGGGACTAGCGGGGCCTACGAGCAGTACTTC.

The V gene is TRBV14, the J gene TRBJ2-5, with 10 bases identical to TRBD2. The V and J ends lost 0 bases and 5 bases, in that order; junction bases with no gene match: 9. The CDR3 spans 17 residues. Germline lookup yields CDR1 SGHDN and CDR2 FVKESK. The CDR3 DNA reads TGTGCCAGCAGCCAAGAATATCTAGCGGGAGCAACGGAGACCCAGTACTTC. It specifies CASSQEYLAGATETQYF. Variable domain in full (rest from reference TRBV14 and TRBJ2-5): EAGVTQFPSHSVIEKGQTVTLRCDPISGHDNLYWYRRVMGKEIKFLLHFVKESKQDESGMPNNRFLAERTGGTYSTLKVQPAELEDSGVYFCASSQEYLAGATETQYFGPGTRLLVL.